The 15 T cell receptor beta chains presented below share a single source sample, sequenced in a study of metastatic and nonmetastatic thyroid tumors (dated by TCRdb to the early 2020s). No patient had received any treatment before thyroid surgery. To prepare the library, PCR was applied. Instrument on record: Illumina HiSeq 4000. TCRdb ran its own pipeline on the public reads, namely fastp trimming at Q25 and MiXCR clone calling, and kept in-frame beta chains. Here the sample has 7,700 or so clones; roughly 33% occur a single time. The leading ten clones occupy roughly 10% of the sample. Sequencing was performed on tumor tissue. Source of these receptors: a female donor with papillary thyroid cancer or a benign thyroid nodule (not recorded which). Some clones in this sample may be carry-over from other donors' samples.

This clone was counted a few times. This chain links TRBV28 with TRBJ1-1; D gene uncertain. This CDR3 region has 12 residues. In germline, CDR1 is MDHEN, CDR2 SYDVKM. V lost 2 bases and J 1 base, leaving 2 bases between the germline ends. CDR3 residues: CASSLQNTEAFF. The CDR3 bases are TGTGCCAGCAGTTTACAGAACACTGAAGCTTTCTTT.

Sample share makes this clone medium-sized (0.01 to 0.1%). The V gene is TRBV13, the J gene TRBJ2-3; TRBD2 aligns across 13 bases. Germline V gene data show CDR1 as PRHDT and CDR2 as FYEKMQ (reference sequence). The V segment lost 5 bases and the J segment 3 bases; nucleotides outside the gene matches: 5. The length of the CDR3 is 16 residues. The CDR3 DNA follows: TGTGCCAGCAGCCCCCCGGGACTAGCGGGAACAGATACGCAGTATTTT. Protein sequence: CASSPPGLAGTDTQYF.

Of note for this clone: Its ends do not fully match the called genes, so a read error is possible. The chain joins TRBV11-2 to TRBJ2-1; D remains ambiguous. This CDR3 region has 16 residues. Looked up from germline, CDR1 is SGHAT and CDR2 is FQNNGV. The CDR3 reads CASSLMTDGPNNQQFF. CDR3 DNA sequence: TGTGCCAGCAGCTTGATGACGGATGGCCCGAACAATCAGCAGTTCTTC.

Here the CDR3 DNA reads TGCAGTGCTAGAGACCCACCGGGACTATCCACAGATACGCAGTATTTT. This gives the protein CSARDPPGLSTDTQYF. The rearrangement links TRBV20-1 to TRBJ2-3; TRBD2 agrees at 7 bases. Per germline, CDR1 DFQATT and CDR2 SNEGSKA (reference sequence). V was pared by 0 bases and J by 2 bases, with 8 bases of the junction left unmatched. There are 16 residues in the CDR3.

The V and J genes are TRBV4-1 and TRBJ1-5; D perhaps matches TRBD1 (5 bases). V was clipped by 4 bases and J by 3 bases, with 13 bases between them. The CDR3 sequence is 15 residues long. CDR1 is MGHRA and CDR2 is YSYEKL in the germline V gene. The CDR3 region has the DNA TGCGCCAGCAGCCCGGATGGGGGGGTCAATCAGCCCCAGCATTTT. Translation gives CASSPDGGVNQPQHF.

This clone was counted many times. In this CDR3 the conserved last residue, phenylalanine or tryptophan, is missing, so a read error is likely. This chain uses TRBV24-1 with TRBJ2-5; 7 bases agree with TRBD2. V lost 4 bases and J lost 2; bases outside the gene matches: 6. Germline V gene sequence: CDR1 KGHDR, CDR2 SFDVKD. This CDR3 is 15 amino acids long. In DNA form, the CDR3 reads TGTGCCACCAGTGACCAAGGAGCGGGGCAAGAGACCCAGTACCTC. Its translation is CATSDQGAGQETQYL.

By sample fraction, this clone is medium-sized. V and J are TRBV18 and TRBJ2-3; 13 nucleotides match TRBD2. V shed 0 bases, J shed 6 bases, and the junction held 6 bases outside the gene matches. Germline V gene lookup returns CDR1 KGHSH and CDR2 LQKENI. This CDR3 region has 17 residues. CDR3 in DNA: TGTGCCAGCTCACCACCATCACTAGCGGGAGGGATGGATACGCAGTATTTT. Encoded protein: CASSPPSLAGGMDTQYF.

Within the sample, this clone is large (0.1 to 1%). This chain links TRBV3-1 with TRBJ2-2; 8 nucleotides agree with TRBD1. CDR3 length equals 15 residues. In germline, CDR1 is LGHDT, CDR2 YNNKEL (reference sequence). J lost 5 bases, V lost 4 bases, and 6 bases had no gene match. The CDR3 reads CASSPRQGPTGELFF. CDR3 DNA sequence: TGTGCCAGCAGCCCCAGACAGGGGCCGACCGGGGAGCTGTTTTTT.

Points on this clone: Other DNA sequences from this sample encode an identical CDR3 as well. V and J are TRBV15 and TRBJ2-3; TRBD2 aligns across 9 bases. After removal of 0 bases from V and 0 bases from J, the junction contained 13 bases not matched to a gene. The CDR3 length is 20 residues. Germline V CDR1 and CDR2: LNHNV, YYDKDF (reference sequence). The DNA of the CDR3 is TGTGCCACCAGCAGAGAAGGGGGTGCGGGAGGGATTACTAGCACAGATACGCAGTATTTT. This codes for CATSREGGAGGITSTDTQYF.

In this sample, this clone is medium-sized. This chain joins TRBV4-3 and TRBJ2-1, with no clear D. Germline V gene lookup returns CDR1 LGHNA and CDR2 YSLEER. CDR3 length: 14 residues. Between the trimmed V and J ends, which lost 4 bases and 4 bases, there was a span of 11 bases. In DNA, the CDR3 is TGCGCCAGCAGCCCCCACTCCCGGTACAATGAGCAGTTCTTC. This sequence encodes CASSPHSRYNEQFF.

The chain combines TRBV5-1 with TRBJ2-3; D unclear. CDR3 length: 16 amino acids. V gave up 0 bases and J gave up 3 bases, with 14 bases separating them. CDR1 and CDR2 from the germline V gene are SGHRS and YFSETQ. Here the CDR3 reads CASSLEQALRTDTQYF. The CDR3 nucleotides read TGCGCCAGCAGCTTGGAGCAGGCCCTTAGGACAGATACGCAGTATTTT.

The genes are TRBV11-2 and TRBJ2-2; 7 bases match TRBD1. The J segment lost 4 bases and the V segment lost 5 bases, leaving 4 bases of the junction unmatched. The length of the CDR3 is 14 residues. CDR1 and CDR2 from the germline V gene are SGHAT and FQNNGV. The CDR3: CASSPNRGTGELFF. CDR3 nucleotide sequence: TGTGCCAGCAGCCCAAACAGGGGCACCGGGGAGCTGTTTTTT.

A note on this clone: Without the conserved terminal phenylalanine or tryptophan, this CDR3 likely stems from a read error. The rearrangement links TRBV29-1 to TRBJ1-2; D perhaps matches TRBD1 (5 bases). The CDR3 runs 12 residues. Germline assignment: CDR1 SQVTM and CDR2 ANQGSEA. The chain's CDR3 is CRVGGSFYGYTV. As DNA, the CDR3 is TGCAGGGTTGGGGGGTCATTCTATGGCTACACCGTC.

The chain has TRBV28 and TRBJ2-3; TRBD2 is a possible D gene (6 bases). CDR3 length: 13 residues. The V gene lost 4 bases and the J gene lost 2 bases, with 7 bases spanning the gap. CDR1 is MDHEN, CDR2 SYDVKM, per germline. The CDR3 bases are TGTGCCAGCAGTTGGGACTTCACAGATACGCAGTATTTT. It encodes CASSWDFTDTQYF.

V is TRBV28 and J is TRBJ1-2, with 9 bases that match TRBD1. From germline, CDR1 is MDHEN and CDR2 SYDVKM. CDR3 length: 15 residues. V shed 5 bases, J shed 7 bases, and the junction held 11 bases outside the gene matches. The chain's CDR3 is CASSGYSGTGTGYTF. The CDR3 DNA follows: TGTGCCAGCAGTGGATACTCCGGGACAGGGACTGGCTACACCTTC.